One and the same sample provided the 22 T cell receptor beta chains below, sequenced in a study of Ad26.COV2.S vaccination and SARS-CoV-2 variants. This table comes from immunoSEQ multiplex PCR, and its TCRdb copy is limited to in-frame clones, with some not included. In the table there are about 350,000 clones, approximately 90% of which are singletons. The specimen comprised peripheral blood, sampled after recovery from COVID-19. These receptors all stem from a human donor who had recovered from COVID-19.

J is TRBJ2-1 and V is TRBV5-1; 11 bases line up with TRBD2. V lost 4 bases, J lost 4 bases, and 7 bases stayed unmatched. The CDR3 contains 16 residues. Per germline, CDR1 SGHRS and CDR2 YFSETQ. CDR3 protein: CASSRVTSGEYNEQFF. CDR3 DNA sequence: TGCGCCAGCAGCCGGGTGACTAGCGGGGAGTACAATGAGCAGTTCTTC.

The CDR3 here is CASGGQDLMGGYTF. In DNA form, the CDR3 reads TGTGCCTCTGGGGGACAAGACCTTATGGGTGGCTACACCTTC. This chain uses TRBV25-1 with TRBJ1-2, with D tentatively TRBD1 (6 bases). The V end was cut by 11 bases, the J end by 7 bases, with 23 bases between. This CDR3 is 14 amino acids long. Per germline, CDR1 MGHDK and CDR2 SYGVNS.

V is TRBV11-3 and J is TRBJ2-5; tentatively, D is TRBD2 (5 bases). Germline assignment: CDR1 SGHNT and CDR2 YENEEA. This CDR3 contains 15 residues. V dropped 5 bases and J dropped 5 bases, with 18 bases sitting between them. The CDR3 reads CASSLGRTPQETQYF. Here the CDR3 DNA reads TGTGCCAGCAGCCTAGGTCGGACTCCTCAGGAGACCCAGTACTTC.

The chain joins TRBV15 to TRBJ2-3; D not certain. Germline V CDR1 and CDR2: LNHNV, YYDKDF (reference sequence). The CDR3 consists of 17 residues. Trimming took off 0 bases at V and 0 bases at J, with 13 bases between the two ends. The CDR3 nucleotides are TGTGCCACCAGCAGAGACTTACTACAAGCTAGCACAGATACGCAGTATTTT. Translation: CATSRDLLQASTDTQYF.

V gene TRBV9 combines with J gene TRBJ2-2; D is unclear. Germline V gene sequence: CDR1 SGDLS, CDR2 YYNGEE. The length of the CDR3 is 13 residues. Trimming pared 1 base from V and 6 bases from J, leaving 7 bases between. CDR3 DNA: TGTGCCAGCAGCGTACACCCGGCCGGGGAGCTGTTTTTT. This encodes CASSVHPAGELFF. Using reference TRBV9 and TRBJ2-2 for the parts outside the CDR3, the full variable domain is DSGVTQTPKHLITATGQRVTLRCSPRSGDLSVYWYQQSLDQGLQFLIQYYNGEERAKGNILERFSAQQFPDLHSELNLSSLELGDSALYFCASSVHPAGELFFGEGSRLTVL.

The chain links TRBV2 to TRBJ1-1, with 7 bases that match TRBD1. Trimming cost V 6 bases and J 4 bases; bases outside gene matches: 14. The CDR3 spans 16 residues. The germline V gene has CDR1 SNHLY and CDR2 FYNNEI. CDR3 nucleotide sequence: TGTGCCAGCAGGAACTTTCAAACAGGGGAGGGCACTGAAGCTTTCTTT. Translation gives CASRNFQTGEGTEAFF.

CDR3 protein: CASSGLDRQDYTF. The CDR3 region has the DNA TGTGCCAGTAGCGGGCTGGACAGACAGGACTACACCTTC. This chain joins TRBV19 and TRBJ1-2; a weak D match, TRBD1 (6 bases). Germline V gene data show CDR1 as LNHDA and CDR2 as SQIVND (reference sequence). The CDR3 spans 13 residues. Trimming shortened V by 6 bases and J by 10 bases, and 18 bases separated the two germline ends.

This chain uses TRBV6-6 with TRBJ1-3; maybe TRBD1 (6 bases). The CDR3 is made up of 16 amino acids. Germline V gene lookup returns CDR1 MNHNY and CDR2 SVGAGI (reference sequence). Deletions cut 4 bases from V and 0 bases from J, with 13 bases between. The CDR3 loop reads CASSSIQGYSGNTIYF. The CDR3 coding sequence is TGTGCCAGCAGTTCAATACAGGGATACTCTGGAAACACCATATATTTT.

This chain joins TRBV20-1 and TRBJ2-3, with D perhaps matching TRBD2 (6 bases). The CDR3 is made up of 14 amino acids. Trimming shortened V by 3 bases and J by 4 bases, and 14 bases separated the two germline ends. Germline V gene sequence: CDR1 DFQATT, CDR2 SNEGSKA (reference sequence). The CDR3 region is CSASGGSFADTQYF. CDR3 nucleotides: TGCAGTGCTAGTGGAGGGAGCTTCGCAGATACGCAGTATTTT.

The chain carries TRBV5-4 and TRBJ1-2, with TRBD1 matching 7 bases. J gave up 3 bases and V 4 bases, and 9 bases lay outside the gene matches. Germline assignment: CDR1 SGHNT and CDR2 YYREEE (reference sequence). The CDR3 has 15 amino acids. The CDR3 DNA follows: TGTGCCAGCAGCCTCGAAACAGGGGTTGACTATGGCTACACCTTC. It specifies CASSLETGVDYGYTF.

CDR3 sequence: CASSQVTGQPQHF. In nucleotides, the CDR3 is TGTGCCAGCAGCCAAGTGACCGGTCAGCCCCAGCATTTT. This chain connects TRBV3-1 (or the pseudogene TRBV3-2) to TRBJ1-5; the D is unclear. This CDR3 has 13 residues. Germline V gene sequence: CDR1 LGHDT, CDR2 YNNKEL (reference sequence). V lost 1 base to trimming and J lost 6 bases, with 7 bases between them.

This rearrangement joins TRBV7-8 to TRBJ1-2; 8 bases are shared with TRBD1. After removal of 2 bases from V and 4 bases from J, the junction contained 12 bases not matched to a gene. This CDR3 is built from 17 residues. The germline CDR1 and CDR2 sequences are SGHVS and FQNEAQ. The CDR3 protein is CASSLQPATGELYGYTF. In DNA, the CDR3 is TGTGCCAGCAGCTTACAGCCGGCGACAGGGGAGCTCTATGGCTACACCTTC.

The V and J genes are TRBV3-1 (or the pseudogene TRBV3-2) and TRBJ2-7; D gene unclear. This CDR3 comprises 15 residues. Germline CDR1 is LGHDT and CDR2 is YNNKEL (reference sequence). Trimming took 3 bases from V and 0 from J, leaving 12 bases between them. DNA of the CDR3: TGTGCCAGCAGCCAGGGCCCCAGCGCCTCCTACGAGCAGTACTTC. Its protein product is CASSQGPSASYEQYF.

The gene calls are TRBV5-6 and TRBJ1-4; maybe TRBD1 (6 bases). CDR3 size: 13 residues. V was pared by 4 bases and J by 10 bases, with 14 bases between. Germline loops: CDR1 SGHDT, CDR2 YYEEEE. CDR3 sequence (DNA): TGTGCCAGCAGCCCAGGGGAGGGGGGAAAACTGTTTTTT. Translation gives CASSPGEGGKLFF.

The V call is TRBV27, the J call TRBJ1-1, with D perhaps TRBD1 (5 bases). Germline assignment: CDR1 MNHEY and CDR2 SMNVEV (reference sequence). There are 13 residues in the CDR3. Trimming left V 0 bases short and J 6 bases short, with 8 bases between. DNA of the CDR3: TGTGCCAGCAGTTTATCGACGGGACCTGAAGCTTTCTTT. Translated: CASSLSTGPEAFF.

J is TRBJ1-1 and V is TRBV7-9, with 9 bases fitting TRBD1. The CDR3 loop spans 13 amino acids. Germline assignment: CDR1 SEHNR and CDR2 FQNEAQ (reference sequence). The trim removed 6 bases at V and 7 bases at J, leaving 6 bases unmatched. CDR3 sequence (DNA): TGTGCCAGCAGAAGACAGGGGGAGGGTGAAGCTTTCTTT. It specifies CASRRQGEGEAFF.

V usage is TRBV2 and J usage is TRBJ2-1; 8 nucleotides line up with TRBD1. Germline-derived CDR1 and CDR2 are SNHLY and FYNNEI. V was pared by 8 bases and J by 5 bases, with 8 bases of the junction left unmatched. There are 14 residues in the CDR3. DNA of the CDR3: TGTGCCAGCCCGGACAGGGTATCCGACAATGAGCAGTTCTTC. Translated: CASPDRVSDNEQFF. Using reference TRBV2 and TRBJ2-1 for the parts outside the CDR3, the full variable domain is EPEVTQTPSHQVTQMGQEVILRCVPISNHLYFYWYRQILGQKVEFLVSFYNNEISEKSEIFDDQFSVERPDGSNFTLKIRSTKLEDSAMYFCASPDRVSDNEQFFGPGTRLTVL.

Worth noting for this clone: Other DNA sequences in this sample translate to the same CDR3. The CDR3 nucleotides read TGCAGTGCTAGAGCTGGGTACGAGCAGTACTTC. It codes for CSARAGYEQYF. The chain couples TRBV20-1 to TRBJ2-7, with no clear D. The germline V gene has CDR1 DFQATT and CDR2 SNEGSKA (reference sequence). V was shortened by 1 base and J by 4 bases, with 5 bases between the two germline ends. The CDR3 runs to 11 residues.

This rearrangement joins TRBV5-1 to TRBJ2-5; D gene unclear. Trimming left V 1 base short and J 2 bases short, with 9 bases between. Germline CDR1 and CDR2: SGHRS and YFSETQ. This CDR3 contains 14 residues. Here the CDR3 DNA reads TGCGCCAGCAGCTTGTCTGGGTCACAAGAGACCCAGTACTTC. This sequence encodes CASSLSGSQETQYF.

This clone was seen only once. The chain joins TRBV5-4 to TRBJ2-1; 9 bases are shared with TRBD2. The length of the CDR3 is 14 residues. Germline V gene sequence: CDR1 SGHNT, CDR2 YYREEE (reference sequence). V shed 2 bases, J shed 5 bases, and the junction held 2 bases outside the gene matches. CDR3 amino acids: CASSFWTSDNEQFF. The CDR3 DNA follows: TGTGCCAGCAGCTTTTGGACTAGCGACAATGAGCAGTTCTTC.

The rearrangement links TRBV4-1 to TRBJ2-5; 8 nucleotides align to TRBD2. The CDR3 spans 16 residues. V was clipped by 0 bases and J by 0 bases; unmatched bases: 3. Looked up from germline, CDR1 is MGHRA and CDR2 is YSYEKL. The CDR3 DNA follows: TGCGCCAGCAGCCAAGATGTAGCGGGGTACCAAGAGACCCAGTACTTC. Amino acid sequence: CASSQDVAGYQETQYF.

This sequence joins TRBV7-5 and TRBJ1-5. TRBV7-5 is a recognized pseudogene. The CDR3 is 18 amino acids. This CDR3 reads CARSKAGQPYSSNQPQHF. DNA for the CDR3: TGTGCCAGAAGCAAGGCGGGACAACCTTATAGTTCCAATCAGCCCCAGCATTTT.